This T cell receptor (beta chain) came from a study of pediatric ulcerative colitis. Overall study results and limits: In rectum, acute severe colitis had expanded clones and less diversity.

Clones were read by immunoSEQ multiplex PCR, and TCRdb kept only the in-frame ones, dropping some. Of 57,000 or so clones listed, 87% were seen once; the top ten hold approximately 1.5%. In regard to this clone: The antigen is undetermined.

There are 18 residues in the CDR3. V lost 2 bases, J lost 0 bases, and 6 bases stayed unmatched. Germline V CDR1 and CDR2: SGHNT, YYREEE (reference sequence). The sequenced material came from blood. The TCR sequence derives from a boy aged 10-17 years who was a control in a study of pediatric ulcerative colitis. V is TRBV5-4 and J is TRBJ2-3; 13 bases align to TRBD2. The CDR3: CASSLKLAGGASTDTQYF. The CDR3 DNA sequence: TGTGCCAGCAGCTTAAAACTAGCGGGGGGGGCTAGCACAGATACGCAGTATTTT.